This T cell receptor (beta chain) was documented in a study of shared clonotypes between healthy human individuals. V was pared by 0 bases and J by 2 bases, with 10 bases between. Germline assignment: CDR1 MNHEY and CDR2 SVGAGI. This CDR3 region has 16 residues. Assay used: immunoSEQ multiplex PCR; TCRdb lists only in-frame clones, some missing. Counted here are 900,000 to 1,200,000 clones, about 84% occurring once; the ten biggest clones make up 0.5% to 0.65%. From CD4+ cells came CD45RA+ naive and CD45RA-negative memory subsets. To note about this clone: Other DNA sequences in this specimen translate into the identical CDR3.

The sequenced material came from memory CD4+ T cells from PBMCs. Sample subset: CD45RA-negative fraction. V is TRBV6-5 and J is TRBJ1-4, with D perhaps TRBD1 (6 bases). The clonotype comes from a man between 18 and 29 years old in good health. Some clones in this sample may be carry-over from other donors' samples. The CDR3 DNA follows: TGTGCCAGCAGTTACTCGCTTACAGGGACTAATGAAAAACTGTTTTTT. This codes for CASSYSLTGTNEKLFF.